These 29 T cell receptor beta chains came from one sample sequenced in a study of blood T cell repertoires in COVID-19. TCRdb keeps only in-frame clones here, not all; method: immunoSEQ multiplex PCR. Among over 200,000 clones listed, roughly 80% were seen once. The sample consisted of PBMCs or T cells enriched from blood (not recorded which). The origin of the receptors is a man in his 60s who had recovered from COVID-19.

The gene calls are TRBV6-5 and TRBJ1-2; TRBD1 aligns across 8 bases. The CDR3 extends over 14 amino acids. V trimming: 6 bases; J trimming: 8 bases; junction bases outside the gene matches: 11. Germline-derived CDR1 and CDR2 are MNHEY and SVGAGI. CDR3 bases: TGTGCCAGCAGGTCCGGGACAGGCAAGTGGGGCTACACCTTC. It yields the protein CASRSGTGKWGYTF.

V gene TRBV4-1 combines with J gene TRBJ2-5, with D maybe TRBD2 (6 bases). From germline, CDR1 is MGHRA and CDR2 YSYEKL. Between the trimmed V and J ends, which lost 6 bases and 5 bases, there was a span of 16 bases. The length of the CDR3 is 14 residues. The CDR3: CASRGDGGRETQYF. For the CDR3, the DNA is TGCGCCAGCAGGGGGGACGGGGGTAGGGAGACCCAGTACTTC.

In DNA form, the CDR3 reads TGTGCCTGGAGGGAAATACGACAGGGAATCACTGAAGCTTTCTTT. Its translation is CAWREIRQGITEAFF. This chain links TRBV30 with TRBJ1-1; 7 bases align to TRBD1. The CDR3 is 15 residues long. CDR1 and CDR2 from the germline V gene are GTSNPN and SVGIG (reference sequence). V lost 3 bases, J lost 4 bases, and 11 bases stayed unmatched. The full variable domain, its missing parts supplied by reference TRBV30 and TRBJ1-1, is SQTIHQWPATLVQPVGSPLSLECTVEGTSNPNLYWYRQAAGRGLQLLFYSVGIGQISSEVPQNLSASRPQDRQFILSSKKLLLSDSGFYLCAWREIRQGITEAFFGQGTRLTVV.

The rearrangement joins TRBV11-2 to TRBJ2-2; no reliable D call. V lost 1 base to trimming and J lost 7 bases, with 7 bases between them. The CDR3 consists of 13 residues. In germline, CDR1 is SGHAT, CDR2 FQNNGV. Here the CDR3 reads CASSLARVGELFF. The CDR3 bases are TGTGCCAGCAGCTTAGCCCGGGTCGGGGAGCTGTTTTTT.

This chain uses TRBV4-2 with TRBJ2-7, with D possibly TRBD1 on 5 matching bases. CDR3 size: 16 residues. V lost 0 bases and J lost 2, with 14 bases in between. From germline, CDR1 is LGHNA and CDR2 YNFKEQ. The CDR3 protein is CASSQDPRVRTYEQYF. In DNA, the CDR3 is TGTGCCAGCAGCCAAGATCCCAGGGTGAGGACCTACGAGCAGTACTTC.

In DNA, the CDR3 is TGTGCCAGCAGTTTCTTTTCGGCGGGAGAAGCTTTCTTT. Translated: CASSFFSAGEAFF. This sequence joins TRBV12-3 or TRBV12-4 and TRBJ1-1; no definite D call. There are 13 residues in the CDR3. Trimming took off 3 bases at V and 8 bases at J, with 13 bases between the two ends.

This clone appeared a single time. V is TRBV19 and J is TRBJ2-1; D possibly corresponds to TRBD2 (7 bases). The CDR3 covers 16 residues. Trimming removed 1 base from V and 4 bases from J, with 14 bases in between. In germline, CDR1 is LNHDA, CDR2 SQIVND (reference sequence). The CDR3 protein is CASSIVGGLQYNEQFF. DNA of the CDR3: TGTGCCAGTAGTATAGTGGGGGGGCTCCAATACAATGAGCAGTTCTTC.

V usage is TRBV6-2 or TRBV6-3 and J usage is TRBJ2-7, with 8 nucleotides matching TRBD1. With 4 bases clipped from V and 6 bases from J, the junction kept 14 bases outside the gene matches. The CDR3 runs 16 residues. CDR1 and CDR2 from the germline V gene are MNHEY and SVGEGT. The CDR3 DNA reads as TGTGCCAGCAGTTCGCATGGGTCCGACAGGGGTGCCGAGCAGTACTTC. This translates into CASSSHGSDRGAEQYF.

This chain joins TRBV19 and TRBJ1-5; maybe TRBD1 (6 bases). Germline assignment: CDR1 LNHDA and CDR2 SQIVND (reference sequence). The ends were cut back, 7 bases at V and 3 bases at J, with 13 bases in the middle. The CDR3 spans 14 residues. The CDR3 region has the DNA TGTGCCAGTAACTCACAGGGTTCCAATCAGCCCCAGCATTTT. It encodes CASNSQGSNQPQHF. The full variable domain, in which reference TRBV19 and TRBJ1-5 provide the parts outside the CDR3, is DGGITQSPKYLFRKEGQNVTLSCEQNLNHDAMYWYRQDPGQGLRLIYYSQIVNDFQKGDIAEGYSVSREKKESFPLTVTSAQKNPTAFYLCASNSQGSNQPQHFGDGTRLSIL.

This clone was detected once. J is TRBJ1-2 and V is TRBV30; TRBD1 matches at 9 bases. The V and J ends lost 2 bases and 8 bases, in that order; junction bases with no gene match: 6. CDR1 is GTSNPN and CDR2 is SVGIG in the germline V gene (reference sequence). CDR3 length: 13 residues. DNA for the CDR3: TGTGCCTGGAGTAAACAGGGGGCGGGGGGCTACACCTTC. Translation: CAWSKQGAGGYTF.

This clone is a singleton in its sample. This chain joins TRBV3-1 (or the pseudogene TRBV3-2) and TRBJ1-1; possible D gene TRBD1, 5 bases. The V gene lost 1 base and the J gene lost 5 bases, with 11 bases spanning the gap. CDR1 is LGHDT and CDR2 is YNNKEL in the germline V gene (reference sequence). The CDR3 sequence is 14 residues long. In nucleotides, the CDR3 is TGTGCCAGCAGCCAAGTTGTAGGGGTAACTGAAGCTTTCTTT. It encodes CASSQVVGVTEAFF.

The chain combines TRBV10-3 with TRBJ1-3; 9 bases are a match to TRBD1. This CDR3 is 16 amino acids long. Germline lookup yields CDR1 ENHRY and CDR2 SYGVKD. Losses at the gene ends were 9 bases for V and 3 bases for J; bases not matched to a gene: 12. The CDR3: CAILVSGTGIGNTIYF. CDR3 in DNA: TGTGCCATATTAGTTTCCGGGACAGGGATTGGAAACACCATATATTTT.

This clone was counted a single time. V and J are TRBV19 and TRBJ2-3; D is uncertain. Trimming left V 5 bases short and J 2 bases short, with 2 bases between. There are 11 residues in the CDR3. Germline V gene lookup returns CDR1 LNHDA and CDR2 SQIVND (reference sequence). CDR3 DNA sequence: TGTGCCAGTAGTTACACAGATACGCAGTATTTT. It encodes CASSYTDTQYF.

The V and J genes are TRBV5-1 and TRBJ1-3, with 7 bases aligning to TRBD1. From germline, CDR1 is SGHRS and CDR2 YFSETQ. CDR3 length: 15 residues. The trim removed 4 bases at V and 4 bases at J, leaving 8 bases unmatched. The CDR3 DNA reads TGCGCCAGCAGCCAAACAGGGGTGCGAGGAAACACCATATATTTT. It encodes CASSQTGVRGNTIYF.

V usage is TRBV7-9 and J usage is TRBJ1-4; D gene ambiguous. V was pared by 3 bases and J by 5 bases, with 16 bases between. The CDR3 length is 16 residues. The germline V gene has CDR1 SEHNR and CDR2 FQNEAQ (reference sequence). Here the CDR3 DNA reads TGTGCCAGCAGCTTGTCGTACGGGGTCTCGAATGAAAAACTGTTTTTT. Translated, it gives CASSLSYGVSNEKLFF. The full variable domain, completed using reference TRBV7-9 and TRBJ1-4, is DTGVSQNPRHKITKRGQNVTFRCDPISEHNRLYWYRQTLGQGPEFLTYFQNEAQLEKSRLLSDRFSAERPKGSFSTLEIQRTEQGDSAMYLCASSLSYGVSNEKLFFGSGTQLSVL.

The rearrangement joins TRBV2 to TRBJ2-7; 7 bases fit TRBD2. This CDR3 spans 13 amino acids. V gave up 7 bases and J gave up 5 bases; unmatched junction bases: 8. Germline CDR1 and CDR2: SNHLY and FYNNEI. The CDR3: CASKPRGGNEQYF. CDR3 DNA sequence: TGTGCCAGCAAACCCCGGGGAGGGAACGAGCAGTACTTC. The entire variable domain, with the rest obtained from reference TRBV2 and TRBJ2-7, is as follows: EPEVTQTPSHQVTQMGQEVILRCVPISNHLYFYWYRQILGQKVEFLVSFYNNEISEKSEIFDDQFSVERPDGSNFTLKIRSTKLEDSAMYFCASKPRGGNEQYFGPGTRLTVT.

The rearrangement uses TRBV14 and TRBJ2-2; D is perhaps TRBD2 (6 bases). The germline V and J ends were trimmed by 2 bases and 6 bases, with 10 bases remaining between them. The CDR3 runs to 14 residues. In germline, CDR1 is SGHDN, CDR2 FVKESK. CDR3 sequence reads: CASSQWAGPGELFF. DNA for the CDR3: TGTGCCAGCAGCCAATGGGCGGGGCCCGGGGAGCTGTTTTTT.

The rearrangement links TRBV24-1 to TRBJ1-1, with 7 bases fitting TRBD1. This CDR3 region has 13 residues. Per the germline V gene, CDR1 is KGHDR and CDR2 is SFDVKD. Trimming cost V 6 bases and J 6 bases; bases outside gene matches: 6. The CDR3 sequence is CATSQSDRAEAFF. The DNA of the CDR3 is TGTGCCACCAGTCAGTCAGACAGGGCTGAAGCTTTCTTT.

The rearrangement links TRBV18 to TRBJ1-2; a weak D match, TRBD1 (6 bases). The CDR3 runs 14 residues. Per the germline V gene, CDR1 is KGHSH and CDR2 is LQKENI. With 5 bases removed from V and 8 bases from J, the gap between germline ends came to 18 bases. The CDR3 coding sequence is TGTGCCAGCTCAACGCTACAGGGAGCGCGAGGCTACACCTTC. This gives the protein CASSTLQGARGYTF.

V usage is TRBV7-9 and J usage is TRBJ1-4, with a weak D call TRBD1 (6 bases). Per the germline V gene, CDR1 is SEHNR and CDR2 is FQNEAQ (reference sequence). The V and J ends lost 5 bases and 5 bases respectively, with 12 bases between them. The length of the CDR3 is 14 residues. CDR3 region: CASSPRGANEKLFF. As DNA, the CDR3 is TGTGCCAGCAGCCCACGGGGGGCGAATGAAAAACTGTTTTTT.

This chain's CDR3 is CASSLSGTVNTGELFF. CDR3 DNA sequence: TGTGCCAGCAGTTTGTCCGGGACAGTTAACACCGGGGAGCTGTTTTTT. The chain joins TRBV27 to TRBJ2-2, with 7 bases matching TRBD1. CDR3 length: 16 amino acids. Germline CDR1 MNHEY, CDR2 SMNVEV (reference sequence). J was trimmed by 2 bases and V by 3 bases; bases with no gene match: 6.

This chain joins TRBV10-3 and TRBJ1-2; D perhaps matches TRBD1 (6 bases). Trimming took 6 bases from V and 1 from J, leaving 12 bases between them. Germline values: CDR1 ENHRY, CDR2 SYGVKD. The CDR3 is 14 residues long. This chain's CDR3 is CAIRRDTFNYGYTF. The CDR3 nucleotides read TGTGCCATCAGAAGGGACACTTTTAACTATGGCTACACCTTC.

This chain joins TRBV6-5 and TRBJ1-2; D remains unclear. V was pared by 5 bases and J by 2 bases, with 15 bases between. Germline lookup yields CDR1 MNHEY and CDR2 SVGAGI. The CDR3 runs 15 residues. CDR3 in DNA: TGTGCCAGCAGTCCCAAACCTTCCGGGAACTATGGCTACACCTTC. As protein: CASSPKPSGNYGYTF.

This clone was recorded only once. J is TRBJ1-1 and V is TRBV6-5; D call uncertain. The CDR3 is 14 amino acids. V lost 7 bases to trimming and J lost 1 base, with 13 bases between them. CDR1 is MNHEY and CDR2 is SVGAGI in the germline V gene. The CDR3 region is CASNHRGRNTEAFF. The CDR3 region has the DNA TGTGCCAGCAATCACCGAGGGCGGAACACTGAAGCTTTCTTT.

This clone was found a few times. The chain combines TRBV13 with TRBJ2-7, with D unresolved. Trimming removed 0 bases at V and 3 bases at J, with 3 bases between. CDR3 length: 12 residues. Germline V gene lookup returns CDR1 PRHDT and CDR2 FYEKMQ (reference sequence). CDR3 nucleotides: TGTGCCAGCAGCTTAGGCCTCTACGAGCAGTACTTC. This codes for CASSLGLYEQYF.

The chain has TRBV7-8 and TRBJ2-7; D is perhaps TRBD2 (5 bases). In germline, CDR1 is SGHVS, CDR2 FQNEAQ. Trimming shortened V by 5 bases and J by 3 bases, and 14 bases separated the two germline ends. CDR3 size: 14 residues. CDR3 residues: CASSLTGNNYEQYF. The CDR3 DNA follows: TGTGCCAGCAGCCTCACCGGGAACAACTACGAGCAGTACTTC.

The genes are TRBV10-3 and TRBJ2-2, with TRBD2 matching 8 bases. Looked up from germline, CDR1 is ENHRY and CDR2 is SYGVKD. With 7 bases clipped from V and 2 bases from J, the junction kept 3 bases outside the gene matches. The CDR3 totals 14 residues. CDR3 nucleotide sequence: TGTGCCATCAAGGCGGGGGGCAACACCGGGGAGCTGTTTTTT. Protein: CAIKAGGNTGELFF.

V gene TRBV25-1 combines with J gene TRBJ2-3; 8 bases fit TRBD2. J was trimmed by 5 bases and V by 3 bases; bases with no gene match: 4. Germline CDR1 reads MGHDK; CDR2 reads SYGVNS. CDR3 size: 14 residues. CDR3 DNA sequence: TGTGCCAGCAGTGATTTCGGGGGGGGAGATACGCAGTATTTT. It specifies CASSDFGGGDTQYF.

The genes are TRBV5-6 and TRBJ1-3; D remains unclear. Trimming took 2 bases from V and 4 from J, leaving 16 bases between them. The germline V gene has CDR1 SGHDT and CDR2 YYEEEE. The CDR3 contains 16 residues. In nucleotides, the CDR3 is TGTGCCAGCAGCTTACGACTGAACTACGACGGAAACACCATATATTTT. It codes for CASSLRLNYDGNTIYF. Supplemented by reference TRBV5-6 and TRBJ1-3, the full variable domain reads DAGVTQSPTHLIKTRGQQVTLRCSPKSGHDTVSWYQQALGQGPQFIFQYYEEEERQRGNFPDRFSGHQFPNYSSELNVNALLLGDSALYLCASSLRLNYDGNTIYFGEGSWLTVV.